Below, 27 T cell receptor beta chains from the same sample are listed, as sequenced in a study of early T cells in non-severe SARS-CoV-2 infection. MiXCR, run by TCRdb on the 5' RACE reads, gives a single entry per CDR3 protein. The table has over 30,000 distinct CDR3 sequences, 7% to 7.5% seen once. This material consisted of whole blood, taken at baseline. These receptors were collected from an adult who was a healthcare worker with PCR-confirmed SARS-CoV-2 infection or an uninfected control (not recorded which).

In this sample, this clonotype turned up many times. V usage is TRBV30 and J usage is TRBJ1-4, with D possibly matching TRBD1 (6 bases). This CDR3 is built from 14 residues. V lost 3 bases and J 5 bases, leaving 13 bases between the germline ends. Germline V gene lookup returns CDR1 GTSNPN and CDR2 SVGIG (reference sequence). DNA for the CDR3: TGTGCCTGGAGCTGGACAGCCGAGAATGAAAAACTGTTTTTT. Translating it yields CAWSWTAENEKLFF. The full variable domain, rest sourced from reference TRBV30 and TRBJ1-4, is SQTIHQWPATLVQPVGSPLSLECTVEGTSNPNLYWYRQAAGRGLQLLFYSVGIGQISSEVPQNLSASRPQDRQFILSSKKLLLSDSGFYLCAWSWTAENEKLFFGSGTQLSVL.

Ten or more counts support this clonotype. The rearrangement joins TRBV28 to TRBJ2-1; possible D gene TRBD1, 5 bases. Germline V gene lookup returns CDR1 MDHEN and CDR2 SYDVKM. This CDR3 has 14 residues. The V end was cut by 5 bases, the J end by 7 bases, with 15 bases between. For the CDR3, the DNA is TGTGCCAGCAGTACCCGGACACTCTGGAATGAGCAGTTCTTC. Translated: CASSTRTLWNEQFF.

This clonotype appeared a few times. This chain links TRBV10-3 with TRBJ2-7; D not certain. The germline V gene encodes CDR1 ENHRY and CDR2 SYGVKD. Deletions cut 6 bases from V and 4 bases from J, with 7 bases between. The CDR3 is made up of 11 amino acids. The CDR3 coding sequence is TGTGCCATCAGCGGTGGTTACGAGCAGTACGTC. It is translated as CAISGGYEQYV.

This clonotype ranks as medium-sized. The rearrangement uses TRBV18 and TRBJ1-2; TRBD1 might be the D (5 bases). From germline, CDR1 is KGHSH and CDR2 LQKENI. The ends were cut back, 1 base at V and 3 bases at J, with 12 bases in the middle. There are 15 residues in the CDR3. CDR3 in amino acids: CASSPLATGDYGYTF. CDR3 sequence (DNA): TGTGCCAGCTCACCACTCGCCACAGGCGACTATGGCTACACCTTC.

This clonotype occurred many times. J is TRBJ1-4 and V is TRBV7-2, with D tentatively TRBD1 (5 bases). V was trimmed by 3 bases and J by 7 bases, leaving 12 bases between them. Per the germline V gene, CDR1 is SGHTA and CDR2 is FQGNSA. The CDR3 runs to 14 residues. CDR3 nucleotides: TGTGCCAGCAGCTTGGGGGGAGGCGGTGAAAAACTGTTTTTT. Its protein is CASSLGGGGEKLFF.

This clonotype was recorded at least ten times. The CDR3 spells CASSPNYAAQYPTYEQYV. The CDR3 region has the DNA TGTGCCAGCAGCCCGAACTACGCGGCGCAGTACCCCACTTACGAGCAGTACGTC. The chain is built from TRBV7-2 and TRBJ2-7, with D uncertain. The V and J ends lost 5 bases and 4 bases respectively, with 27 bases between them. The CDR3 totals 18 residues. Germline loops: CDR1 SGHTA, CDR2 FQGNSA.

This clonotype occurred a few times. The chain carries TRBV6-5 and TRBJ2-6; D remains ambiguous. This CDR3 has 16 amino acids. Germline-derived CDR1 and CDR2 are MNHEY and SVGAGI. V lost 7 bases, J lost 2 bases, and 15 bases lay in between. The CDR3 bases are TGTGCCAGCACCTTACGTGCTTCCGCTGGGGCCAACGTCCTGACTTTC. Protein product: CASTLRASAGANVLTF.

This clonotype came up many times. The chain combines TRBV6-5 with TRBJ1-6, with 8 bases matching TRBD1. The CDR3 has 13 residues. CDR1 is MNHEY, CDR2 SVGAGI, per germline. The J segment lost 8 bases and the V segment lost 5 bases, leaving 2 bases of the junction unmatched. CDR3 nucleotides: TGTGCCAGCAGTACAGGGGGGTATTCACCCCTCCACTTT. It specifies CASSTGGYSPLHF.

The sample holds a few counts of this clonotype. The chain combines TRBV20-1 with TRBJ2-1; D is possibly TRBD2 (5 bases). The V gene's germline CDR1 is DFQATT and CDR2 SNEGSKA (reference sequence). CDR3 length equals 16 residues. V was trimmed by 0 bases and J by 3 bases, leaving 15 bases between them. The CDR3 sequence is CSARDIRDGYYNEQFF. Written as DNA, the CDR3 is TGCAGTGCTAGAGATATCCGGGATGGTTACTACAATGAGCAGTTCTTC.

The chain has TRBV5-8 and TRBJ2-3, with D possibly TRBD2 on 5 matching bases. The germline CDR1 and CDR2 sequences are SGHTS and YDEGEE. The V end was cut by 6 bases, the J end by 0 bases, with 8 bases between. There are 13 residues in the CDR3. CDR3 region: CASTRGSTDTQYF. CDR3 DNA sequence: TGTGCCAGCACCCGGGGTAGCACAGATACGCAGTATTTT. The variable domain in full, completed from reference TRBV5-8 and TRBJ2-3, reads EAGVTQSPTHLIKTRGQQATLRCSPISGHTSVYWYQQALGLGLQFLLWYDEGEERNRGNFPPRFSGRQFPNYSSELNVNALELEDSALYLCASTRGSTDTQYFGPGTRLTVL.

The chain employs TRBV5-6 and TRBJ2-7, with TRBD2 matching 13 bases. This CDR3 is 16 amino acids long. CDR1 is SGHDT and CDR2 is YYEEEE in the germline V gene. The V gene end was trimmed by 1 base and the J gene end by 4 bases; junction bases not matched to a gene: 5. The CDR3 is CASSLTGLAGDYEQYV. CDR3 sequence (DNA): TGTGCCAGCAGCTTGACCGGACTAGCGGGAGATTACGAGCAGTACGTC.

This clonotype was recorded many times. The genes are TRBV20-1 and TRBJ1-1, with 8 bases lining up with TRBD1. V trimming: 4 bases; J trimming: 5 bases; junction bases outside the gene matches: 3. Per the germline V gene, CDR1 is DFQATT and CDR2 is SNEGSKA (reference sequence). CDR3 size: 12 residues. CDR3 region: CSAIQGVTEAFF. For the CDR3, the DNA is TGCAGTGCTATACAGGGGGTGACTGAAGCTTTCTTT.

The table lists this clonotype with many counts. The chain employs TRBV10-3 and TRBJ2-7; tentative D call: TRBD1 (6 bases). The CDR3 consists of 15 residues. Germline loops: CDR1 ENHRY, CDR2 SYGVKD. V was clipped by 2 bases and J by 0 bases, with 11 bases between them. The CDR3 spells CAISERTASSYEQYF. DNA for the CDR3: TGTGCCATCAGTGAGAGGACAGCAAGCTCCTACGAGCAGTACTTC.

This clonotype came up many times. The V call is TRBV6-5, the J call TRBJ2-6; 8 bases are a match to TRBD1. The CDR3 consists of 18 residues. Germline loops: CDR1 MNHEY, CDR2 SVGAGI. V trimming: 5 bases; J trimming: 0 bases; junction bases outside the gene matches: 9. This CDR3 reads CASSRQGQVDSGANVLTF. The CDR3 DNA is TGTGCCAGCAGTCGACAGGGACAGGTCGACTCTGGGGCCAACGTCCTGACTTTC.

This clonotype came up many times. CDR3 residues: CASSFSASYEQYF. Here the CDR3 DNA reads TGTGCCAGCAGTTTTTCTGCCTCGTACGAGCAGTACTTC. The rearrangement links TRBV12-3 or TRBV12-4 to TRBJ2-7; the D is unclear. V lost 3 bases and J 4 bases, leaving 10 bases between the germline ends. The CDR3 spans 13 residues.

This clonotype was seen more than once but under ten times. The J gene is TRBJ2-3, the V gene TRBV29-1; the D gene is possibly TRBD2 (6 bases). The CDR3 sequence is 11 residues long. V was pared by 5 bases and J by 5 bases, with 8 bases between. The germline V gene encodes CDR1 SQVTM and CDR2 ANQGSEA. CDR3 DNA: TGCAGCGTTTATAGCGGAGATACGCAGTATTTT. Its protein is CSVYSGDTQYF.

The V and J genes are TRBV12-3 or TRBV12-4 and TRBJ1-5; 7 positions match TRBD1. Losses at the gene ends were 2 bases for V and 9 bases for J; bases not matched to a gene: 16. The CDR3 covers 17 residues. The CDR3 loop is CASSLRGHRGRTAPQHF. The DNA for the CDR3 is TGTGCCAGCAGTTTACGAGGGCACAGGGGCAGGACCGCGCCCCAGCATTTT.

Ten or more counts support this clonotype. The chain has TRBV6-5 and TRBJ2-2; D perhaps matches TRBD2 (6 bases). CDR3 length equals 19 residues. Germline V gene lookup returns CDR1 MNHEY and CDR2 SVGAGI. V lost 7 bases and J lost 3, with 27 bases in between. The CDR3 loop reads CASMRRTPSGRYHTGELFF. The CDR3 region has the DNA TGTGCCAGCATGCGTCGGACCCCATCTGGGAGGTACCACACCGGGGAGCTGTTTTTT.

This clonotype showed up many times. This rearrangement joins TRBV12-3 or TRBV12-4 to TRBJ2-1, with 10 nucleotides matching TRBD2. This CDR3 region has 17 residues. After removal of 5 bases from V and 1 base from J, the junction contained 8 bases not matched to a gene. The CDR3 sequence: CASSPIILAGSYNEQFF. For the CDR3, the DNA is TGTGCCAGCAGTCCTATCATACTAGCGGGGTCCTACAATGAGCAGTTCTTC.

This clonotype is medium-sized within its sample. The J gene is TRBJ2-2, the V gene TRBV4-1; the D is unclear. In germline, CDR1 is MGHRA, CDR2 YSYEKL. Trimming stripped 1 base from V and 1 base from J, with 7 bases between. The CDR3 runs 15 residues. The CDR3 sequence: CASSQVAGNTGELFF. CDR3 DNA sequence: TGCGCCAGCAGCCAAGTGGCCGGGAACACCGGGGAGCTGTTTTTT.

The chain links TRBV28 to TRBJ2-3; TRBD2 matches at 8 bases. V lost 6 bases, J lost 5 bases, and 7 bases stayed unmatched. The germline V gene has CDR1 MDHEN and CDR2 SYDVKM. The CDR3 has 14 amino acids. The CDR3 nucleotides read TGTGCCAGCAGATCCGGGACTAGGAAAGATACGCAGTATTTT. Protein: CASRSGTRKDTQYF. The full variable domain, with the rest looked up from reference TRBV28 and TRBJ2-3, is DVKVTQSSRYLVKRTGEKVFLECVQDMDHENMFWYRQDPGLGLRLIYFSYDVKMKEKGDIPEGYSVSREKKERFSLILESASTNQTSMYLCASRSGTRKDTQYFGPGTRLTVL.

This clonotype appeared a few times. The V gene is TRBV2, the J gene TRBJ2-1; TRBD2 matches at 9 bases. CDR3 size: 17 residues. Germline CDR1 SNHLY, CDR2 FYNNEI. With V trimmed by 6 bases and J by 9 bases, 18 bases remained unmatched. The chain's CDR3 is CASRRTPGLAFGGEQFF. The CDR3 region has the DNA TGTGCCAGCAGACGAACCCCGGGACTAGCTTTCGGAGGTGAGCAGTTCTTC.

In this sample, this clonotype turned up many times. This chain uses TRBV6-5 with TRBJ2-1; the D is unclear. Germline CDR1 and CDR2: MNHEY and SVGAGI. Trimming pared 4 bases from V and 7 bases from J, leaving 11 bases between. This CDR3 comprises 13 residues. The CDR3 loop is CASSWNRDNEQFF. CDR3 nucleotides: TGTGCCAGCAGTTGGAATAGAGATAATGAGCAGTTCTTC.

The sample holds many counts of this clonotype. The chain employs TRBV13 and TRBJ2-4; D is unresolved. CDR3 length equals 15 residues. Per germline, CDR1 PRHDT and CDR2 FYEKMQ (reference sequence). V was pared by 0 bases and J by 4 bases, with 10 bases between. CDR3 nucleotide sequence: TGTGCCAGCAGCTTAGGCGACTCTCGGAAAAACATTCAGTACTTC. Translating it yields CASSLGDSRKNIQYF.

The chain joins TRBV28 to TRBJ1-1, with a weak D call TRBD1 (5 bases). CDR3 length: 16 residues. Germline assignment: CDR1 MDHEN and CDR2 SYDVKM. Trimming removed 5 bases from V and 2 bases from J, with 18 bases in between. The CDR3 loop reads CASSQAVFGANTEAFF. The CDR3 DNA sequence: TGTGCCAGCAGTCAAGCGGTTTTCGGGGCCAACACTGAAGCTTTCTTT.

This clonotype was seen many times. The CDR3 here is CASRQSLNINQPQHF. The DNA of the CDR3 is TGTGCCAGTCGACAGTCCCTCAACATCAATCAGCCCCAGCATTTT. The chain couples TRBV12-3 or TRBV12-4 to TRBJ1-5, with D perhaps matching TRBD1 (5 bases). CDR3 size: 15 residues. V dropped 9 bases and J dropped 3 bases, with 18 bases sitting between them.

This clonotype was detected a few times. The rearrangement uses TRBV24-1 and TRBJ1-5; unclear D gene. CDR1 is KGHDR and CDR2 is SFDVKD in the germline V gene. The CDR3 length is 14 residues. The V end lost 3 bases, the J end lost 1 base, and 6 bases lay between the germline ends. The CDR3 spells CATSDQDSNQPQHF. For the CDR3, the DNA is TGTGCCACCAGTGATCAGGACAGCAATCAGCCCCAGCATTTT.